This T cell receptor (beta chain) appears in the sequencing data of a study of blood T cell repertoires in COVID-19. Study at large: COVID-19 samples, acute and convalescent, were from the United States, Italy and Spain. The analysed material was cDNA or gDNA that came from T cells, B-cell-depleted T cells, or PBMCs.

The CDR3 is 15 amino acids. Germline V gives CDR1 LNHDA, CDR2 SQIVND (reference sequence). The ends lost 7 bases at V and 5 bases at J; junction bases unmatched: 10. Original processing methods: Estimates of nucleated cell counts were drawn from the amplification of reference gene primers. The data were produced by immunoSEQ multiplex PCR, yet TCRdb's version contains in-frame clones alone and is incomplete. The V and J calls and clone size were taken over from that table, and D and trimming were inferred from the DNA. The sample includes 95,000 to 110,000 clones, approximately 80% seen only once; the top ten take about 27%.

The sequencing input was peripheral blood. This sequence originates from a man in his sixties with acute or convalescent COVID-19. V and J are TRBV19 and TRBJ2-2, with TRBD2 matching 7 bases. CDR3 in amino acids: CASNPSGGKTGELFF. The CDR3 DNA is TGTGCCAGTAACCCCTCCGGGGGGAAGACCGGGGAGCTGTTTTTT.